Given below is one T cell receptor beta chain in context. The antigen remains undetermined. In the multiple sclerosis control group, patients were treatment-naive and had stable or active relapsing-remitting disease. FACS enriched CD8+ TEMRA cells, while bulk CD8+ and CD4+ were negatively isolated. In germline, CDR1 is SGHDT, CDR2 YYEEEE. CDR3 length equals 15 residues. The junction had 10 bases not matched to a gene; V was cut back by 5 bases and J by 8 bases. The data were obtained in a study of CD8 T cells in Susac syndrome. Random-hexamer reverse transcription was applied to about 0.45 to 1 ug RNA. The method of amplification for TCR beta CDR3 was immunoSEQ multiplex PCR, covering 54 Vbeta and 13 Jbeta. Using its own MiXCR run on the immunoSEQ multiplex PCR reads, TCRdb lists one record per CDR3 protein. The data show hundreds of thousands of distinct CDR3 sequences, around 93% seen once. Whole-study results and caveats: It was acknowledged by the study that relatively few individuals were included in its TCR sequencing and HLA analysis.

What was sequenced was CD4+ T cells from PBMCs. The chain is built from TRBV5-6 and TRBJ1-6, with 7 bases aligning to TRBD1. The receptor was derived from a human donor with multiple sclerosis. CDR3 in amino acids: CASSFSLTGDSPLHF. The DNA of the CDR3 is TGTGCCAGCAGTTTTTCCCTCACAGGGGATTCACCCCTCCACTTT.